These T cell receptor beta chains were read from a single sample in a study of identical twins. TCRdb fed the 5' RACE reads into MiXCR, producing one record per CDR3 protein. The repertoire has roughly 700,000 distinct CDR3 sequences, roughly 8% of them found once; the top ten carry roughly 0.97%. The same sample was also studied in work on yellow fever vaccine responses in identical twins.

Sequenced material: PBMCs. Receptors originate from a woman under 30 in good health. CDR3s include the opening cysteine and the closing phenylalanine or tryptophan. Fields, in order: V gene, D gene, J gene, clone size, CDR3 DNA, CDR3 protein. The D gene is left open where the match is weak. Rows give clone size only sometimes, using once, few, many, or a class for an expanded clone.

V: TRBV28; D: TRBD1; J: TRBJ2-7; size: -; DNA: TGTGCCAGCAGTTTACCGCCGGACAGGGGGAACTCCTACGAGCAGTACTTC; CDR3: CASSLPPDRGNSYEQYF
V: TRBV29-1; D: -; J: TRBJ1-2; size: -; DNA: TGCAGCGTTGAAATCGGGGCCCGTAGCGGCTACACCTTC; CDR3: CSVEIGARSGYTF
V: TRBV29-1; D: -; J: TRBJ2-6; size: -; DNA: TGCAGCGTTGGGCAGGGGCCTGGGGCCAACGTCCTGACTTTC; CDR3: CSVGQGPGANVLTF
V: TRBV5-1; D: TRBD2; J: TRBJ2-2; size: few; DNA: TGCGCCAGCAGCTCCTTAGCGGGGGATGCCGGGGAGCTGTTTTTT; CDR3: CASSSLAGDAGELFF
V: TRBV6-5; D: -; J: TRBJ2-6; size: -; DNA: TGTGCCAGCAGTTACTCGCCGTTTCTCTCTGGGGCCAACGTCCTGACTTTC; CDR3: CASSYSPFLSGANVLTF
V: TRBV11-2; D: TRBD2; J: TRBJ2-1; size: -; DNA: TGTGCCAGCAGCCCAGTAGCGGGGGGGCCTGTAAGCAATGAGCAGTTCTTC; CDR3: CASSPVAGGPVSNEQFF
V: TRBV7-9; D: -; J: TRBJ1-3; size: -; DNA: TGTGCCAGCAGCTTCGGAGCTTCGGGACGAAACACCATATATTTT; CDR3: CASSFGASGRNTIYF
V: TRBV9; D: -; J: TRBJ2-6; size: -; DNA: TGTGCCAGCAGCGTAGCTTCGGGGGCCGTCTCCGGGGCCAACGTCCTGACTTTC; CDR3: CASSVASGAVSGANVLTF
V: TRBV7-8; D: -; J: TRBJ2-7; size: many; DNA: TGTGCCAGCAGCCCGAAAGGTATACAGGGCTACGAGCAGTACTTC; CDR3: CASSPKGIQGYEQYF
V: TRBV6-5; D: -; J: TRBJ1-3; size: -; DNA: TGTGCCAGCTTTAGGACTAAAAACACCATATATTTT; CDR3: CASFRTKNTIYF
V: TRBV20-1; D: TRBD2; J: TRBJ2-7; size: few; DNA: TGCAGTGCACCCCGGACTAGCCCTCCGGAGGGGTCTGACTACGAGCAGTACTTC; CDR3: CSAPRTSPPEGSDYEQYF
V: TRBV7-9; D: TRBD2; J: TRBJ2-3; size: few; DNA: TGTGCCAGCAGCGCACTAGCGGGGGGCCGAGAGTCAGATACGCAGTATTTT; CDR3: CASSALAGGRESDTQYF
V: TRBV6-5; D: -; J: TRBJ1-1; size: few; DNA: TGTGCCAGCAGGATCGGACTGGGAGTAGCTTTCTTT; CDR3: CASRIGLGVAFF
V: TRBV6-2/TRBV6-3; D: TRBD2; J: TRBJ2-2; size: -; DNA: TGTGCCAGCAGTTACTCGATAGGACTAGCTCCTGGGGAGCTGTTTTTT; CDR3: CASSYSIGLAPGELFF
V: TRBV7-9; D: TRBD2; J: TRBJ2-1; size: few; DNA: TGTGCCAGCAGCCCAGCTAGCGGGGGGGCCCAGTTCTTC; CDR3: CASSPASGGAQFF
V: TRBV4-3; D: TRBD2; J: TRBJ2-7; size: many; DNA: TGCGCCAGCAGCTCCGGGACTAGTGATCCGGAGCAGTACTTC; CDR3: CASSSGTSDPEQYF
V: TRBV24-1; D: -; J: TRBJ1-1; size: few; DNA: TGTGCCACCAGTGATACGAGGGACACCCGCACTGAAGCTTTCTTT; CDR3: CATSDTRDTRTEAFF
V: TRBV27; D: -; J: TRBJ1-4; size: -; DNA: TGTGCCAGCAGTATTGGACGGGCTAATGAAAAACTGTTTTTT; CDR3: CASSIGRANEKLFF
V: TRBV20-1; D: -; J: TRBJ1-2; size: -; DNA: TGCAGTGCTAGAGCGATCACGGGCGGCGGCTACACCTTC; CDR3: CSARAITGGGYTF
V: TRBV7-9; D: -; J: TRBJ2-7; size: -; DNA: TGTGCCAGCAGCTTAGAGGCCCCCGAGCAGTACTTC; CDR3: CASSLEAPEQYF
V: TRBV11-3; D: -; J: TRBJ2-1; size: few; DNA: TGTGCCAGCAGCTTGCTCGGTGGCAGTGAGCAGTTCTTC; CDR3: CASSLLGGSEQFF
V: TRBV9; D: TRBD2; J: TRBJ2-1; size: few; DNA: TGTGCCAGCAGCGTAATGGGACTAGCGGGGGGGCCAAGTGAGCAGTTCTTC; CDR3: CASSVMGLAGGPSEQFF
V: TRBV6-1; D: -; J: TRBJ2-1; size: many; DNA: TGTGCCAGCAGACATGGCTCCTACAATGAGCAGTTCTTC; CDR3: CASRHGSYNEQFF
V: TRBV7-2; D: TRBD2; J: TRBJ2-1; size: few; DNA: TGTGCCAGCAGCTTTCCTAGCGGCACAAGCTCCTACAATGAGCAGTTCTTC; CDR3: CASSFPSGTSSYNEQFF
V: TRBV28; D: -; J: TRBJ2-1; size: -; DNA: TGTGCCAGCAGACCATCATCCGGGATTCGGGATTACAATGAGCAGTTCTTC; CDR3: CASRPSSGIRDYNEQFF